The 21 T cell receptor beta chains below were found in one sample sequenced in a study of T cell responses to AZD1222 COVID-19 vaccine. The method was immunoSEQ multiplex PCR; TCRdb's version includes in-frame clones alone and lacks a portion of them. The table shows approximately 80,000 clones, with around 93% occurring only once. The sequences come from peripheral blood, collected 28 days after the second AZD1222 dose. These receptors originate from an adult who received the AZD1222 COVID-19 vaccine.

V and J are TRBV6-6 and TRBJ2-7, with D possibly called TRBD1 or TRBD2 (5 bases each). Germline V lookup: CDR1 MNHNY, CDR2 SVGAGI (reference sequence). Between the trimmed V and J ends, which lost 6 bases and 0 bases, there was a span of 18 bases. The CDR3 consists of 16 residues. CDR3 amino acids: CASRPGVTATSYEQYF. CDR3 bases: TGTGCCAGCAGGCCCGGGGTGACAGCGACCTCCTACGAGCAGTACTTC.

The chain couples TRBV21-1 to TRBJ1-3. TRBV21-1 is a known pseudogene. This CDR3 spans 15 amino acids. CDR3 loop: CASSKDRLKGNTIYF. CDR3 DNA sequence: TGTGCCAGCAGCAAAGATCGGCTGAAGGGAAACACCATATATTTT.

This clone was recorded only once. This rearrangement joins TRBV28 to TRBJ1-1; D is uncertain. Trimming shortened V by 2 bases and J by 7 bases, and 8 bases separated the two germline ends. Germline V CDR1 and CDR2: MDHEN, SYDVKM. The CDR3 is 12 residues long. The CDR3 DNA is TGTGCCAGCAGTTTAGCGGGTGGTGAAGCTTTCTTT. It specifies CASSLAGGEAFF.

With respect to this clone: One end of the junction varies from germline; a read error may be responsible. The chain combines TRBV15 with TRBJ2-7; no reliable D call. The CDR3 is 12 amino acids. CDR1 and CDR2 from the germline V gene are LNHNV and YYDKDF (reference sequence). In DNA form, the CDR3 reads TGTGCCACCAGCAGAGCAGAAGGCCAGGCGTCCTTC. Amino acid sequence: CATSRAEGQASF.

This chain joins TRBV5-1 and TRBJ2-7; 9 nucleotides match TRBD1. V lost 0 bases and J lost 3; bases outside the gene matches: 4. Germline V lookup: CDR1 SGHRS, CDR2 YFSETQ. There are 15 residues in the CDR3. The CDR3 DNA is TGCGCCAGCAGCTTGGACCCGACAGGGGGCTACGAGCAGTACTTC. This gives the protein CASSLDPTGGYEQYF.

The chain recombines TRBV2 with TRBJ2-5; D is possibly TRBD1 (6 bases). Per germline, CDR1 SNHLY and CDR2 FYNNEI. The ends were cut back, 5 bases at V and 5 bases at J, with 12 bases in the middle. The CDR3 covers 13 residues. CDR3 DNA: TGTGCCAGCAGTACACAGGGACCGGAGACCCAGTACTTC. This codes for CASSTQGPETQYF.

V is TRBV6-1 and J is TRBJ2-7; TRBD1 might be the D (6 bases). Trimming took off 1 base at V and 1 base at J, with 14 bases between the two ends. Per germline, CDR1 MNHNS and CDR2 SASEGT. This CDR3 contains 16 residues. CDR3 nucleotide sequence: TGTGCCAGCAGTGAAGGGATTGAGGACAGATCCTACGAGCAGTACTTC. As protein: CASSEGIEDRSYEQYF.

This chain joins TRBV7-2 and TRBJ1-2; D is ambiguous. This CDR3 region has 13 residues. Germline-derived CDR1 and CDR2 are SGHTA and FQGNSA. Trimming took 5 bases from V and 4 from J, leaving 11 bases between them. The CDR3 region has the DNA TGTGCCAGCAGCCCTGGACGGCGCTATGGCTACACCTTC. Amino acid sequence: CASSPGRRYGYTF.

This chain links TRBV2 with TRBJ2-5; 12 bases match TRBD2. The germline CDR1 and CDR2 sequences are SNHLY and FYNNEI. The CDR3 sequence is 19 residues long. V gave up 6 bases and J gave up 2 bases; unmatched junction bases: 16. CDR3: CASRKTSGRGRTRQETQYF. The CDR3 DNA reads TGTGCCAGCAGGAAGACTAGCGGGAGAGGCAGGACTCGGCAAGAGACCCAGTACTTC.

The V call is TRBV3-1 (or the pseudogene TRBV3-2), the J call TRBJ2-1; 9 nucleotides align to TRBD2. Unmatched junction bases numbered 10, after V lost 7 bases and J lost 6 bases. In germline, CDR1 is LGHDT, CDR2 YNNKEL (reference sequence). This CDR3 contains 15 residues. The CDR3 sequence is CASTLLAGGFNEQFF. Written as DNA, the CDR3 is TGTGCCAGCACTCTACTCGCGGGAGGGTTCAATGAGCAGTTCTTC.

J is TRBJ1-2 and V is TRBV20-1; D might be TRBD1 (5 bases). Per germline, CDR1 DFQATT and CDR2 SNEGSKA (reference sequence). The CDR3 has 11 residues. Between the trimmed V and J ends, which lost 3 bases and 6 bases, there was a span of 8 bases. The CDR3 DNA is TGCAGTGCTAGTGGGGCAGATGGCTACACCTTC. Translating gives CSASGADGYTF.

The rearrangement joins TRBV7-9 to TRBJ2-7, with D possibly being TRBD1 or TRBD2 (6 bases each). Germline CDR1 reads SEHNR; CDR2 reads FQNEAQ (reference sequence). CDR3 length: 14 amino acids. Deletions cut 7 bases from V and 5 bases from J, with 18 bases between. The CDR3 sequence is CASTYTGARDEQYF. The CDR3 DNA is TGTGCCAGCACCTACACGGGGGCGCGAGACGAGCAGTACTTC.

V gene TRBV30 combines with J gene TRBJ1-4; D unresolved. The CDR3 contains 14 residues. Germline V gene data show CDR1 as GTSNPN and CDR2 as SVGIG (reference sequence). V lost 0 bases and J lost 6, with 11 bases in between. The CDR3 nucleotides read TGTGCCTGGAGTGTCAGACCGGAGGATGAAAAACTGTTTTTT. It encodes CAWSVRPEDEKLFF.

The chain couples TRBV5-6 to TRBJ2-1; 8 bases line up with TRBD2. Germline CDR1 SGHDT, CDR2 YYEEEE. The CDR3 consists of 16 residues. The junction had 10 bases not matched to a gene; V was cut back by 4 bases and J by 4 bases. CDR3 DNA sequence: TGTGCCAGCAGCAAAAGCGGGAGCGGGGGTTACAATGAGCAGTTCTTC. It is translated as CASSKSGSGGYNEQFF.

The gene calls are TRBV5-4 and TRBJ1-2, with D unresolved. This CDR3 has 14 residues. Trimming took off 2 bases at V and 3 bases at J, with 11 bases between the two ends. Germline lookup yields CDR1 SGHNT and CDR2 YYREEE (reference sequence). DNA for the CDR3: TGTGCCAGCAGCTTCCCTGGATATGACTATGGCTACACCTTC. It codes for CASSFPGYDYGYTF.

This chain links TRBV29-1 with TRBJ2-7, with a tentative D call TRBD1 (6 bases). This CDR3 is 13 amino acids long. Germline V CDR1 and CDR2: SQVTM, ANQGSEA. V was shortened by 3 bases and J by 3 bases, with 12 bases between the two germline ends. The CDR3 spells CSVEMGAGYEQYF. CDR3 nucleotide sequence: TGCAGCGTTGAGATGGGGGCCGGCTACGAGCAGTACTTC.

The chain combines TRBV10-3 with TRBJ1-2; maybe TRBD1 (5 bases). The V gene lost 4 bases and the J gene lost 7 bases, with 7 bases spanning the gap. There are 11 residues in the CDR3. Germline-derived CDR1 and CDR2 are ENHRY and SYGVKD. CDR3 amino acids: CAISGGGGYTF. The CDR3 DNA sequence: TGTGCCATCAGTGGGGGGGGTGGCTACACCTTC.

For the CDR3, the DNA is TGTGCCACCCGACAGGAAGGGTCACCCCTCCACTTT. Its protein product is CATRQEGSPLHF. The chain employs TRBV2 and TRBJ1-6, with D possibly being TRBD1 (6 bases). Germline V gives CDR1 SNHLY, CDR2 FYNNEI. V was trimmed by 10 bases and J by 10 bases, leaving 14 bases between them. This CDR3 comprises 12 residues.

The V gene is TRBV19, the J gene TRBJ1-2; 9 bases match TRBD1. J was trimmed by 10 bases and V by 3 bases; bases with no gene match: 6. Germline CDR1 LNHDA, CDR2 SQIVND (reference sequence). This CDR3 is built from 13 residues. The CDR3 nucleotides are TGTGCCAGTAGTATGGGACAGGGTATGACCTACACCTTC. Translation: CASSMGQGMTYTF.

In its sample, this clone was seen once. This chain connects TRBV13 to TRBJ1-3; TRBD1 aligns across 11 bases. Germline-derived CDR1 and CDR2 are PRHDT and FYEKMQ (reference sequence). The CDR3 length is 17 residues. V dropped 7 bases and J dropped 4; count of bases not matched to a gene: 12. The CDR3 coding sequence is TGTGCCAGCAACACCCGGACAGGGGGCTCGGGAGGAAACACCATATATTTT. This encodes CASNTRTGGSGGNTIYF.

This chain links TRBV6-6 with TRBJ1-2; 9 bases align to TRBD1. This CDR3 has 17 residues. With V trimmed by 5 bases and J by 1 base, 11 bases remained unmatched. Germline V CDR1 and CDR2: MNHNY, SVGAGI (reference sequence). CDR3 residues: CASSPRPGQGYNYGYTF. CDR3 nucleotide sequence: TGTGCCAGCAGTCCCCGCCCGGGACAGGGTTATAACTATGGCTACACCTTC.